The 16 T cell receptor beta chains below come from one sample, sequenced in a study of blood T cell repertoires in COVID-19. Repertoires were generated with immunoSEQ multiplex PCR, while TCRdb's copy carries only in-frame clones and drops some. This table has 300,000 to 350,000 clones, 87% appearing once. The specimen sequenced was peripheral blood. The receptors here all came from a man between 18 and 35 years old with active or convalescent COVID-19.

The chain carries TRBV7-8 and TRBJ1-1; possible D gene TRBD1, 5 bases. This CDR3 spans 12 amino acids. The V gene's germline CDR1 is SGHVS and CDR2 FQNEAQ. V was pared by 5 bases and J by 6 bases, with 10 bases between. The CDR3 is CASSPSGAEAFF. Written as DNA, the CDR3 is TGTGCCAGCAGCCCCTCGGGGGCTGAAGCTTTCTTT.

The chain is built from TRBV15 and TRBJ1-6; D is ambiguous. V was shortened by 1 base and J by 9 bases, with 13 bases between the two germline ends. Germline CDR1 LNHNV, CDR2 YYDKDF (reference sequence). This CDR3 spans 15 amino acids. DNA of the CDR3: TGTGCCACCAGCAGAGTGGCGGTAGTGGGTTCACCCCTCCACTTT. It is translated as CATSRVAVVGSPLHF.

The V gene is TRBV28, the J gene TRBJ2-1; TRBD1 might be the D (5 bases). The CDR3 contains 17 residues. The V and J ends lost 5 bases and 0 bases respectively, with 17 bases between them. Germline CDR1 and CDR2: MDHEN and SYDVKM. The CDR3 DNA follows: TGTGCCAGCAGTCCCAAATTGTGGGGCCTCTCCTACAATGAGCAGTTCTTC. Translated, it gives CASSPKLWGLSYNEQFF.

The chain is built from TRBV5-1 and TRBJ2-5, with 11 nucleotides matching TRBD1. CDR3 length equals 15 residues. The J segment lost 5 bases and the V segment lost 2 bases, leaving 5 bases of the junction unmatched. CDR1 is SGHRS and CDR2 is YFSETQ in the germline V gene. The CDR3 DNA is TGCGCCAGCAGCTTCCGGGACAGGGGGGGCGAGACCCAGTACTTC. It encodes CASSFRDRGGETQYF.

The J gene is TRBJ2-5, the V gene TRBV5-1, with D maybe TRBD2 (5 bases). CDR1 is SGHRS, CDR2 YFSETQ, per germline. Trimming took 3 bases from V and 5 from J, leaving 11 bases between them. The CDR3 consists of 13 residues. The CDR3 nucleotides are TGCGCCAGCAGCTATGGAGGAGAGGAGACCCAGTACTTC. The encoded protein is CASSYGGEETQYF. Supplemented by reference TRBV5-1 and TRBJ2-5, the full variable domain reads KAGVTQTPRYLIKTRGQQVTLSCSPISGHRSVSWYQQTPGQGLQFLFEYFSETQRNKGNFPGRFSGRQFSNSRSEMNVSTLELGDSALYLCASSYGGEETQYFGPGTRLLVL.

The genes are TRBV5-5 and TRBJ1-1; TRBD1 agrees at 7 bases. The CDR3 is made up of 16 amino acids. CDR1 and CDR2 from the germline V gene are SGHKS and YYEKEE (reference sequence). Trimming removed 6 bases from V and 5 bases from J; junction bases left unmatched: 16. CDR3 protein: CASNLITGTARTEAFF. The DNA for the CDR3 is TGTGCCAGCAACCTTATTACCGGGACAGCTCGAACTGAAGCTTTCTTT.

The rearrangement uses TRBV19 and TRBJ1-2, with 8 positions matching TRBD1. Per the germline V gene, CDR1 is LNHDA and CDR2 is SQIVND (reference sequence). J was trimmed by 0 bases and V by 9 bases; bases with no gene match: 6. The CDR3 consists of 14 residues. CDR3 bases: TGTGCCAGCAGGGACAGGCGATCTAACTATGGCTACACCTTC. Translated, it gives CASRDRRSNYGYTF.

This chain uses TRBV18 with TRBJ1-6; D possibly corresponds to TRBD1 (5 bases). V gave up 6 bases and J gave up 5 bases, with 11 bases separating them. CDR1 is KGHSH and CDR2 is LQKENI in the germline V gene. The CDR3 totals 14 residues. CDR3 in DNA: TGTGCCAGCTCTCCGGGACTAGATAATTCACCCCTCCACTTT. Its translation: CASSPGLDNSPLHF.

V gene TRBV7-3 combines with J gene TRBJ2-7; D not certain. The CDR3 runs 13 residues. Trimming removed 1 base at V and 3 bases at J, with 7 bases between. The V gene's germline CDR1 is SGHTA and CDR2 FQGTGA. The CDR3 bases are TGTGCCAGCAGCTTAAGTGCCGGCTACGAGCAGTACTTC. It is translated as CASSLSAGYEQYF.

This clone was found a few times. The V and J genes are TRBV19 and TRBJ1-4, with TRBD1 matching 7 bases. The ends lost 5 bases at V and 1 base at J; junction bases unmatched: 13. The CDR3 is 18 residues long. CDR1 is LNHDA, CDR2 SQIVND, per germline (reference sequence). CDR3 amino acids: CASSLKYRDSRTNEKLFF. DNA for the CDR3: TGTGCCAGTAGTCTAAAATACCGGGACAGCAGAACTAATGAAAAACTGTTTTTT.

This clone has just a few counts. Other nucleotide sequences in the sample specify the same CDR3. J is TRBJ1-5 and V is TRBV3-1 (or the pseudogene TRBV3-2); 7 bases line up with TRBD1. Germline CDR1 LGHDT, CDR2 YNNKEL (reference sequence). There are 15 residues in the CDR3. Germline trimming cut 4 bases from V and 0 bases from J; bases unmatched to any gene: 3. The CDR3 loop reads CASSRDSNSNQPQHF. CDR3 coding DNA: TGTGCCAGCAGCCGGGACAGCAATAGCAATCAGCCCCAGCATTTT.

This clone was counted once. The genes are TRBV4-2 and TRBJ2-5; D is possibly TRBD1 (6 bases). V gave up 0 bases and J gave up 2 bases, with 13 bases separating them. Germline V gives CDR1 LGHNA, CDR2 YNFKEQ. CDR3 length: 16 residues. The CDR3 bases are TGTGCCAGCAGCCAAGACGAGGGAAGGGGGCAAGAGACCCAGTACTTC. This sequence encodes CASSQDEGRGQETQYF.

V and J are TRBV9 and TRBJ1-3, with TRBD1 matching over 9 bases. In germline, CDR1 is SGDLS, CDR2 YYNGEE. V was pared by 0 bases and J by 4 bases, with 2 bases of the junction left unmatched. The CDR3 length is 15 residues. The CDR3 coding sequence is TGTGCCAGCAGCGTAGACAGGGGGCACGGAAACACCATATATTTT. Translating it yields CASSVDRGHGNTIYF.

J is TRBJ1-2 and V is TRBV10-3; unclear D gene. This CDR3 is built from 12 residues. The V gene's germline CDR1 is ENHRY and CDR2 SYGVKD. Trimming took off 10 bases at V and 5 bases at J, with 14 bases between the two ends. The CDR3 nucleotides read TGTGCCACCTTTCTTTCAGGATATGGCTACACCTTC. It is translated as CATFLSGYGYTF.

This clone was found once. This chain connects TRBV6-2 or TRBV6-3 to TRBJ2-3, with a weak D call TRBD1 (6 bases). The CDR3 is made up of 14 amino acids. Trimming removed 6 bases from V and 6 bases from J, with 16 bases in between. Germline values: CDR1 MNHEY, CDR2 SVGEGT. The CDR3: CASSLYRARDTQYF. CDR3 bases: TGTGCCAGCAGCCTCTACAGGGCGCGGGATACGCAGTATTTT.

The chain employs TRBV6-6 and TRBJ1-1; D possibly corresponds to TRBD1 (5 bases). Trimming stripped 8 bases from V and 2 bases from J, with 6 bases between. The CDR3 spans 11 residues. CDR1 MNHNY and CDR2 SVGAGI come from the germline V gene (reference sequence). This chain's CDR3 is CASGANTEAFF. In nucleotides, the CDR3 is TGTGCCAGCGGGGCAAACACTGAAGCTTTCTTT.